Each of the 32 T cell receptor beta chains below was sequenced from the same sample in a study of OX40 agonist ivuxolimab in advanced cancers. Using immunoSEQ multiplex PCR, the repertoire was profiled, and TCRdb retains in-frame clones only, with some absent. This table has approximately 68,000 clones, approximately 80% appearing once. The source material was CD4+ or CD8+ T cells sorted from blood, sampled in a trial of the OX40 agonist ivuxolimab. The receptor source for this set is an adult with an advanced solid tumor such as melanoma, head and neck, liver or kidney cancer.

The gene calls are TRBV5-1 and TRBJ2-1; 8 bases map to TRBD2. V shed 0 bases, J shed 1 base, and the junction held 6 bases outside the gene matches. The CDR3 totals 17 residues. Germline V gene lookup returns CDR1 SGHRS and CDR2 YFSETQ. The CDR3 DNA follows: TGCGCCAGCAGCTTGGCGGCCCGGGGGGGTTCCTACAATGAGCAGTTCTTC. This codes for CASSLAARGGSYNEQFF.

The V gene is TRBV5-1, the J gene TRBJ1-5, with a possible D match to TRBD1 (6 bases). Deletions cut 2 bases from V and 7 bases from J, with 16 bases between. Germline assignment: CDR1 SGHRS and CDR2 YFSETQ. The CDR3 is made up of 15 amino acids. DNA for the CDR3: TGCGCCAGCAGCTTTTCCGGGGGCGTTGGGCAGCCCCAGCATTTT. Translating it yields CASSFSGGVGQPQHF.

A few counts support this clone. V and J are TRBV4-2 and TRBJ1-2; 9 nucleotides line up with TRBD1. The CDR3 is 15 residues long. CDR1 and CDR2 (germline): LGHNA, YNFKEQ. J was trimmed by 3 bases and V by 4 bases; bases with no gene match: 6. CDR3 in amino acids: CASSPQQGADYGYTF. In nucleotides, the CDR3 is TGTGCCAGCAGCCCCCAACAGGGGGCGGACTATGGCTACACCTTC.

The chain employs TRBV5-1 and TRBJ2-5; no clear D. The germline V gene has CDR1 SGHRS and CDR2 YFSETQ. The length of the CDR3 is 14 residues. Trimming cost V 0 bases and J 5 bases, with 11 bases left between them. The CDR3 sequence: CASSLDPAPETQYF. The CDR3 DNA reads as TGCGCCAGCAGCTTGGACCCAGCTCCGGAGACCCAGTACTTC.

The chain is built from TRBV5-6 and TRBJ2-3; possibly TRBD1 or TRBD2 for D (6 bases each). V lost 2 bases and J lost 2, with 15 bases in between. The CDR3 sequence is 16 residues long. Looked up from germline, CDR1 is SGHDT and CDR2 is YYEEEE. The CDR3 sequence: CASSLFGGAPTDTQYF. The DNA of the CDR3 is TGTGCCAGCAGCTTATTCGGGGGCGCCCCCACAGATACGCAGTATTTT. Filled out from reference TRBV5-6 and TRBJ2-3, the complete variable domain reads DAGVTQSPTHLIKTRGQQVTLRCSPKSGHDTVSWYQQALGQGPQFIFQYYEEEERQRGNFPDRFSGHQFPNYSSELNVNALLLGDSALYLCASSLFGGAPTDTQYFGPGTRLTVL.

The V and J genes are TRBV5-6 and TRBJ1-2; D remains ambiguous. The germline V gene encodes CDR1 SGHDT and CDR2 YYEEEE. The ends were cut back, 5 bases at V and 4 bases at J, with 15 bases in the middle. The CDR3 covers 14 residues. The CDR3 here is CASRTSGFLYGYTF. The CDR3 DNA is TGTGCCAGCAGAACGTCGGGGTTTCTCTATGGCTACACCTTC.

This clone was detected only a few times. This sequence joins TRBV30 and TRBJ1-2; TRBD1 matches at 10 bases. V was pared by 4 bases and J by 4 bases, with 3 bases of the junction left unmatched. This CDR3 spans 13 amino acids. Per germline, CDR1 GTSNPN and CDR2 SVGIG (reference sequence). CDR3 sequence: CAWKRTGGYGYTF. The DNA for the CDR3 is TGTGCCTGGAAACGGACAGGGGGCTATGGCTACACCTTC.

The chain is built from TRBV6-5 and TRBJ1-1; D unresolved. With 2 bases removed from V and 1 base from J, the gap between germline ends came to 8 bases. The CDR3 runs 14 residues. CDR1 and CDR2 from the germline V gene are MNHEY and SVGAGI. The CDR3 coding sequence is TGTGCCAGCAGTTACGTCCGCACGAACACTGAAGCTTTCTTT. It yields the protein CASSYVRTNTEAFF.

The chain has TRBV7-2 and TRBJ2-3; TRBD2 agrees at 11 bases. The junction had 8 bases not matched to a gene; V was cut back by 5 bases and J by 4 bases. This CDR3 has 16 residues. Per germline, CDR1 SGHTA and CDR2 FQGNSA. CDR3 DNA sequence: TGTGCCAGCAGCGCACGACTAGCGGGACTCGCAGATACGCAGTATTTT. It translates to CASSARLAGLADTQYF.

The V call is TRBV27, the J call TRBJ2-5; 11 bases are a match to TRBD2. The end of the DNA is better explained by TRBJ2-7, so the J call may be wrong. The CDR3 sequence is 13 residues long. The germline V gene has CDR1 MNHEY and CDR2 SMNVEV (reference sequence). The CDR3 region has the DNA TGTGCCAGTCGACTAGCGGGGTTTTACGAGCAGTACTTC. Its protein is CASRLAGFYEQYF.

This clone is categorized as medium-sized (0.01 to 0.1%). This chain links TRBV30 with TRBJ1-5; D call uncertain. This CDR3 has 13 residues. Germline V CDR1 and CDR2: GTSNPN, SVGIG (reference sequence). Trimming took 2 bases from V and 4 from J, leaving 9 bases between them. The CDR3 coding sequence is TGTGCCTGGAGTCGGGATGTAAATCAGCCCCAGCATTTT. It encodes CAWSRDVNQPQHF. Full variable domain (remainder filled in from reference TRBV30 and TRBJ1-5): SQTIHQWPATLVQPVGSPLSLECTVEGTSNPNLYWYRQAAGRGLQLLFYSVGIGQISSEVPQNLSASRPQDRQFILSSKKLLLSDSGFYLCAWSRDVNQPQHFGDGTRLSIL.

The table lists this clone with a count of one. The chain recombines TRBV28 with TRBJ2-7, with 8 bases identical to TRBD1. The CDR3 extends over 16 amino acids. Trimming took 5 bases from V and 0 from J; bases not matched to a gene: 9. Per germline, CDR1 MDHEN and CDR2 SYDVKM. Here the CDR3 reads CASSPGGQVPSYEQYF. CDR3 nucleotide sequence: TGTGCCAGCAGTCCAGGGGGACAGGTCCCCTCCTACGAGCAGTACTTC.

This clone has a handful of counts. The CDR3 coding sequence is TGTGCCAGCAGTTTAAACGGCGCAGGGACGCATGGCTACACCTTC. As protein: CASSLNGAGTHGYTF. J is TRBJ1-2 and V is TRBV27; D may be TRBD1 (5 bases). Trimming pared 2 bases from V and 6 bases from J, leaving 16 bases between. Looked up from germline, CDR1 is MNHEY and CDR2 is SMNVEV (reference sequence). The CDR3 runs to 15 residues.

The rearrangement joins TRBV30 to TRBJ2-1, with 8 bases lining up with TRBD2. There are 14 residues in the CDR3. Trimming cost V 8 bases and J 4 bases; bases outside gene matches: 10. Per germline, CDR1 GTSNPN and CDR2 SVGIG (reference sequence). The CDR3 DNA follows: TGTGCCAAAGGAAGCGGGAGTCCTTACAATGAGCAGTTCTTC. It specifies CAKGSGSPYNEQFF.

This clone was recorded a few times. This sample includes further DNA sequences coding for the same CDR3. V usage is TRBV5-5 and J usage is TRBJ2-7, with a possible D match to TRBD2 (6 bases). From germline, CDR1 is SGHKS and CDR2 YYEKEE (reference sequence). The CDR3 extends over 14 amino acids. Trimming took off 2 bases at V and 2 bases at J, with 11 bases between the two ends. The DNA for the CDR3 is TGTGCCAGCAGCTTTGCCGGGGGTCCCTACGAGCAGTACTTC. It yields the protein CASSFAGGPYEQYF.

V is TRBV5-1 and J is TRBJ2-7, with D possibly matching TRBD2 (6 bases). The V gene's germline CDR1 is SGHRS and CDR2 YFSETQ. The CDR3 sequence is 16 residues long. V dropped 4 bases and J dropped 1 base, with 18 bases sitting between them. CDR3 coding DNA: TGCGCCAGCAGCCTACTCGGCGTAGCGGTTTCCTACGAGCAGTACTTC. Its translation: CASSLLGVAVSYEQYF.

The chain links TRBV18 to TRBJ1-4; 7 bases align to TRBD1. From germline, CDR1 is KGHSH and CDR2 LQKENI. J gave up 5 bases and V 4 bases, and 4 bases lay outside the gene matches. The CDR3 spans 14 residues. CDR3 region: CASSRDRANEKLFF. The DNA for the CDR3 is TGTGCCAGCTCACGTGACAGGGCAAATGAAAAACTGTTTTTT. The full variable domain, its missing parts supplied by reference TRBV18 and TRBJ1-4, is NAGVMQNPRHLVRRRGQEARLRCSPMKGHSHVYWYRQLPEEGLKFMVYLQKENIIDESGMPKERFSAEFPKEGPSILRIQQVVRGDSAAYFCASSRDRANEKLFFGSGTQLSVL.

In its sample, this clone was seen a few times. V and J are TRBV7-9 and TRBJ2-5; possible D gene TRBD1, 6 bases. Germline V gene lookup returns CDR1 SEHNR and CDR2 FQNEAQ (reference sequence). Deletions cut 6 bases from V and 1 base from J, with 18 bases between. This CDR3 region has 16 residues. In nucleotides, the CDR3 is TGTGCCAGCAGTTCTTACGGACAGAGGACCCAAGAGACCCAGTACTTC. Amino acids: CASSSYGQRTQETQYF.

The chain recombines TRBV7-6 with TRBJ2-7, with 7 positions matching TRBD1. Germline V gene sequence: CDR1 SGHVS, CDR2 FNYEAQ. The V and J ends lost 5 bases and 7 bases, in that order; junction bases with no gene match: 11. This CDR3 comprises 14 residues. CDR3 DNA sequence: TGTGCCAGCAGCACCCGGACAGGCCCTTGGGAGCAGTACTTC. Protein: CASSTRTGPWEQYF.

V and J are TRBV7-9 and TRBJ2-6, with D tentatively TRBD2 (6 bases). The germline V and J ends were trimmed by 7 bases and 0 bases, with 13 bases remaining between them. Germline lookup yields CDR1 SEHNR and CDR2 FQNEAQ (reference sequence). The CDR3 consists of 16 residues. CDR3 sequence reads: CASTPWRDSGANVLTF. The CDR3, as DNA: TGTGCCAGCACCCCTTGGCGGGACTCTGGGGCCAACGTCCTGACTTTC. The full variable domain, with the rest looked up from reference TRBV7-9 and TRBJ2-6, is DTGVSQNPRHKITKRGQNVTFRCDPISEHNRLYWYRQTLGQGPEFLTYFQNEAQLEKSRLLSDRFSAERPKGSFSTLEIQRTEQGDSAMYLCASTPWRDSGANVLTFGAGSRLTVL.

V and J are TRBV11-3 and TRBJ2-1; D could derive from TRBD1 or TRBD2 (6 bases each). The CDR3 is 19 residues long. Germline V gene lookup returns CDR1 SGHNT and CDR2 YENEEA. With 0 bases removed from V and 0 bases from J, the gap between germline ends came to 18 bases. CDR3 amino acids: CASSLDVGGIPSSYNEQFF. In nucleotides, the CDR3 is TGTGCCAGCAGCTTAGATGTAGGGGGGATCCCAAGCTCCTACAATGAGCAGTTCTTC.

The chain links TRBV5-1 to TRBJ2-5; 7 bases fit TRBD2. The CDR3 length is 16 residues. V lost 1 base, J lost 5 bases, and 11 bases stayed unmatched. The germline V gene encodes CDR1 SGHRS and CDR2 YFSETQ. CDR3 in DNA: TGCGCCAGCAGCTTGTTCTCTGTGGGGGGGTTTGAGACCCAGTACTTC. Translation: CASSLFSVGGFETQYF.

This clone showed up just a few times. The chain couples TRBV7-9 to TRBJ2-3, with a tentative D call TRBD2 (6 bases). The germline CDR1 and CDR2 sequences are SEHNR and FQNEAQ (reference sequence). Trimming took 4 bases from V and 2 from J, leaving 10 bases between them. This CDR3 is built from 14 residues. The CDR3 reads CASSSGTFTDTQYF. The DNA of the CDR3 is TGTGCCAGCAGCTCGGGGACTTTCACAGATACGCAGTATTTT.

The V call is TRBV4-1, the J call TRBJ1-5; no definite D call. The germline V and J ends were trimmed by 0 bases and 7 bases, with 7 bases remaining between them. The CDR3 loop spans 13 amino acids. Germline lookup yields CDR1 MGHRA and CDR2 YSYEKL. CDR3 DNA sequence: TGCGCCAGCAGCCAAGATGTAGGGCAGCCCCAGCATTTT. Amino acid sequence: CASSQDVGQPQHF.

This clone is a singleton in its sample. The rearrangement uses TRBV15 and TRBJ1-5, with TRBD1 matching over 8 bases. With V trimmed by 3 bases and J by 7 bases, 5 bases remained unmatched. The CDR3 has 14 residues. CDR1 and CDR2 from the germline V gene are LNHNV and YYDKDF (reference sequence). CDR3 sequence (DNA): TGTGCCACCAGCAGCCAGGGGGCAAGGCAGCCCCAGCATTTT. It translates to CATSSQGARQPQHF.

V usage is TRBV13 and J usage is TRBJ2-7; TRBD1 matches at 9 bases. The CDR3 has 14 amino acids. With 5 bases clipped from V and 4 bases from J, the junction kept 6 bases outside the gene matches. Germline V gives CDR1 PRHDT, CDR2 FYEKMQ (reference sequence). CDR3 DNA: TGTGCCAGCAGCCTCCGGGACAGGGATTACGAGCAGTACTTC. Encoded protein: CASSLRDRDYEQYF.

The chain joins TRBV7-2 to TRBJ2-7, with D possibly being TRBD1 (6 bases). Germline CDR1 and CDR2: SGHTA and FQGNSA. The CDR3 totals 17 residues. V was trimmed by 5 bases and J by 2 bases, leaving 22 bases between them. CDR3 DNA: TGTGCCAGCAGCCGAACCAGCAGGGGTAGGGTCCCCTACGAGCAGTACTTC. Translated, it gives CASSRTSRGRVPYEQYF.

This chain links TRBV5-6 with TRBJ2-5; 8 nucleotides agree with TRBD2. This CDR3 is built from 15 residues. Germline CDR1 SGHDT, CDR2 YYEEEE. V lost 4 bases, J lost 0 bases, and 5 bases stayed unmatched. The CDR3: CASSAMTSDQETQYF. In DNA form, the CDR3 reads TGTGCCAGCAGCGCCATGACTAGCGACCAAGAGACCCAGTACTTC. Combining the CDR3 with reference TRBV5-6 and TRBJ2-5 gives the whole variable domain DAGVTQSPTHLIKTRGQQVTLRCSPKSGHDTVSWYQQALGQGPQFIFQYYEEEERQRGNFPDRFSGHQFPNYSSELNVNALLLGDSALYLCASSAMTSDQETQYFGPGTRLLVL.

This chain connects TRBV12-5 to TRBJ2-6; D is perhaps TRBD2 (7 bases). The CDR3 has 19 amino acids. V dropped 3 bases and J dropped 0 bases, with 18 bases sitting between them. Looked up from germline, CDR1 is LGHNT and CDR2 is FRNRAP. CDR3 sequence reads: CASGFTGGASSSGANVLTF. The CDR3 coding sequence is TGTGCTAGTGGTTTCACTGGGGGGGCCTCAAGCTCTGGGGCCAACGTCCTGACTTTC.

The genes are TRBV30 and TRBJ2-7; D perhaps matches TRBD1 (5 bases). The CDR3 contains 12 residues. Between the trimmed V and J ends, which lost 2 bases and 3 bases, there was a span of 8 bases. Germline CDR1 GTSNPN, CDR2 SVGIG (reference sequence). CDR3 DNA: TGTGCCTGGAGTCTAGACAGCTACGAGCAGTACTTC. Translation gives CAWSLDSYEQYF. Using reference TRBV30 and TRBJ2-7 for the parts outside the CDR3, the full variable domain is SQTIHQWPATLVQPVGSPLSLECTVEGTSNPNLYWYRQAAGRGLQLLFYSVGIGQISSEVPQNLSASRPQDRQFILSSKKLLLSDSGFYLCAWSLDSYEQYFGPGTRLTVT.

The V call is TRBV5-6, the J call TRBJ2-5, with D possibly matching TRBD1 (6 bases). The CDR3 contains 16 residues. Per the germline V gene, CDR1 is SGHDT and CDR2 is YYEEEE. The V and J ends lost 3 bases and 3 bases respectively, with 18 bases between them. The CDR3 protein is CASSWGPAELKETQYF. The DNA for the CDR3 is TGTGCCAGCAGCTGGGGGCCGGCAGAACTGAAAGAGACCCAGTACTTC.

Comment on this clone: Other DNA sequences in the sample encode the same CDR3. The genes are TRBV7-2 and TRBJ2-5; 7 positions match TRBD1. Germline CDR1 and CDR2: SGHTA and FQGNSA. The CDR3 sequence is 14 residues long. V lost 1 base, J lost 5 bases, and 4 bases stayed unmatched. This CDR3 is CASSLETGTETQYF. In DNA, the CDR3 is TGTGCCAGCAGCTTAGAGACAGGGACCGAGACCCAGTACTTC.